Listed below are T cell receptor beta chains from one sample, sequenced in a study of radiation and T cells in renal cell carcinoma. Data came from immunoSEQ multiplex PCR; TCRdb stores just in-frame clones and leaves some out. The sample shows 20,000 or so clones, about half of them seen only once. The sample in question was tumor tissue, obtained from a patient whose treatment included radiotherapy and nephrectomy. The receptors were sampled from a woman in her 50s with renal cell carcinoma. Both conserved end residues are part of each CDR3. Each record gives: V gene, J gene, clone size, D gene, CDR3 DNA, CDR3 protein. A D gene is named only where the DNA matches it firmly. Some rows have no size entry. The others give once, few or many, or a class for an expanded clone.

>TRBV5-6|TRBJ1-2|-|-
TGTGCCAGCAGCTTGGGCCAGGCTAACTATGGCTACACCTTC
CASSLGQANYGYTF
>TRBV7-8|TRBJ2-7|-|TRBD2
TGTGCCAGCAGCTTTGTGCGGGAGTCCTACGAGCAGTACTTC
CASSFVRESYEQYF
>TRBV27|TRBJ1-6|-|-
TGTGCCAGCAGTTTAAGGGGTTCACCCCTCCACTTT
CASSLRGSPLHF
>TRBV7-9|TRBJ1-2|many|-
TGTGCCAGCAGCTTAGGAACTAACTATGGCTACACCTTC
CASSLGTNYGYTF
>TRBV4-1|TRBJ2-3|-|-
TGCGCCAGCAGCCAAGTGGAGGCAGGTGCAGATACGCAGTATTTT
CASSQVEAGADTQYF
>TRBV7-2|TRBJ1-1|few|TRBD1
TGTGCCAGCAGCTCCCCCTCGAGGAGGGGGCCCGTTCTGAACACTGAAGCTTTCTTT
CASSSPSRRGPVLNTEAFF
>TRBV2|TRBJ1-1|-|TRBD1
TGTGCCAGCAGGGGACAGCTGGGCACTGAAGCTTTCTTT
CASRGQLGTEAFF
>TRBV13|TRBJ1-1|many|-
TGTGCCAGCAGCTTAGCTCTCCAGGGGAACACTGAAGCTTTCTTT
CASSLALQGNTEAFF
>TRBV7-2|TRBJ1-5|-|-
TGTGCCAGCAGCTGGGCATGGGGAAGCAATCAGCCCCAGCATTTT
CASSWAWGSNQPQHF
>TRBV5-4|TRBJ2-1|few|TRBD1
TGTGCCAGCAGCTTCACAGGGGGCTCCAATGAGCAGTTCTTC
CASSFTGGSNEQFF
>TRBV27|TRBJ1-5|few|-
TGTGCCAGCCGAAGCTGGCAGAGTTCGCCCCAGCATTTT
CASRSWQSSPQHF
>TRBV6-1|TRBJ1-5|-|TRBD1
TGTGCCAGCAGTGAGGGACAGATAATTTTAACCTTCAATCAGCCCCAGCATTTT
CASSEGQIILTFNQPQHF
>TRBV30|TRBJ1-6|few|-
TGTGCCTACGGAGGACAGTTCGCACCCCTCCACTTT
CAYGGQFAPLHF
>TRBV25-1|TRBJ2-7|-|TRBD2
TGTGCCAGCAGTGATGAACTAGCGGGGATCTACGAGCAGTACTTC
CASSDELAGIYEQYF
>TRBV7-3|TRBJ2-2|few|-
TGTGCCAGCAGCTTAACGGAGAACACCGGGGAGCTGTTTTTT
CASSLTENTGELFF
>TRBV6-1|TRBJ2-7|-|-
TGTGCCAGCAGTGAGATCCTCTCCTACGAGCAGTACTTC
CASSEILSYEQYF
>TRBV14|TRBJ1-2|-|TRBD1
TGTGCCAGCAGCCTCGGACAGGGGGGTGGCGGCTACACCTTC
CASSLGQGGGGYTF
>TRBV5-4|TRBJ2-7|-|TRBD1
TGTGCCAGCAGCCCCGGGACAGGGATCTCCTACGAGCAGTACTTC
CASSPGTGISYEQYF
>TRBV6-6|TRBJ2-1|-|-
TGTGCCAGCAGTTACCGTCCAGGGGACAATGAGCAGTTCTTC
CASSYRPGDNEQFF
>TRBV14|TRBJ1-1|once|-
TGTGCCAGCAGCCAAGTTCGTTGGGGGGCTGACACTGAAGCTTTCTTT
CASSQVRWGADTEAFF
>TRBV2|TRBJ1-2|-|-
TGTGCCACGGGGGAGGGGTTTATCTATGGCTACACCTTC
CATGEGFIYGYTF
>TRBV2|TRBJ1-2|few|-
TGTGCCACTTTCTACAGCCGCGAAGCTAACTATGGCTACACCTTC
CATFYSREANYGYTF
>TRBV15|TRBJ2-7|-|-
TGTGCCACCAGCGTAGATTCTAGGGATGAGCAGTACTTC
CATSVDSRDEQYF
>TRBV10-2|TRBJ2-7|-|-
TGCGCCAGCAGTGGGGCCTACGAGCAGTACTTC
CASSGAYEQYF
>TRBV4-1|TRBJ2-2|-|-
TGCGCCAGCAGCCATCCGGGCCAAAGGACCGGGGAGCTGTTTTTT
CASSHPGQRTGELFF
>TRBV7-2|TRBJ2-1|once|TRBD2
TGTGCCAGCAGCTTAGTGAGCGGGGGAGCTTACAATGAGCAGTTCTTC
CASSLVSGGAYNEQFF
>TRBV6-6|TRBJ2-5|many|TRBD2
TGTGCCAGCAGGCTAGCGGGGGGAATGCAAGAGACCCAGTACTTC
CASRLAGGMQETQYF
>TRBV4-1|TRBJ1-1|few|TRBD1
TGCGCCAGCAGCCGCCGGGACAGGGGTCCCCTAAGTGAAATGAACACTGAAGCTTTCTTT
CASSRRDRGPLSEMNTEAFF
>TRBV5-4|TRBJ1-6|few|-
TGTGCCAGCAGCTCGGTGGGGATCTCACCCCTCCACTTT
CASSSVGISPLHF